The clone carrying this TCR beta chain has only one observation. The data derive from a study of cytomegalovirus exposure and HLA in healthy donors. PCR was performed using 60 Vbeta and 13 Jbeta primers. The method was immunoSEQ multiplex PCR; TCRdb's version includes in-frame clones alone and lacks a portion of them. The sample holds more than 130,000 clones, around 77% seen once. Trimming cost V 4 bases and J 7 bases; bases outside gene matches: 9. Germline lookup yields CDR1 MRHNA and CDR2 SNTAGT. The CDR3 is 16 amino acids. The chain employs TRBV6-4 and TRBJ2-1, with TRBD2 matching 11 bases. The clonotype was recovered from a man aged 25-45 years in good health and CMV-seronegative. Sequencing input: PBMCs. Here the CDR3 reads CASSVLAGGRPNEQFF. The DNA for the CDR3 is TGTGCCAGCAGTGTTTTAGCGGGGGGGCGCCCAAATGAGCAGTTCTTC.